The clone carrying this TCR beta chain was counted ten times or more. Its antigen remains unknown. The data stem from a study of T-cell reconstitution after alpha-beta-depleted transplantation in children. The germline V gene encodes CDR1 MDHEN and CDR2 SYDVKM. The CDR3 runs 12 residues. The ends were cut back, 8 bases at V and 2 bases at J, with 9 bases in the middle. Construction of the TCRbeta library involved unique molecular identifiers. Via MiXCR, TCRdb re-called the PCR reads, giving one row per CDR3 protein. Of 580,000 or so distinct CDR3 sequences listed, 23% are singletons. Study-wide results and caveats: High day-60 TCRbeta diversity in some patients came from surviving recipient T cells and thymic progenitors. Diversity and T-cell counts at one year after transplant derived mostly from new T cells. At around two months after transplant, the alpha-beta T cells were reportedly derived from several hundred expanded clones that came from non-depleted graft cells.

The V gene is TRBV28, the J gene TRBJ1-2; the D gene is possibly TRBD1 (6 bases). Sequenced material: PBMCs, mostly from graft donor cells, taken 360 days after TCRalphabeta/CD19-depleted stem cell transplant. This TCR was sampled from a boy under two years old who had a stem cell transplant for acute myeloid leukemia, so the T cells may come from the graft donor. The DNA of the CDR3 is TGTGCCAGCGGGGGCTTGAACTATGGCTACACCTTC. Encoded protein: CASGGLNYGYTF.